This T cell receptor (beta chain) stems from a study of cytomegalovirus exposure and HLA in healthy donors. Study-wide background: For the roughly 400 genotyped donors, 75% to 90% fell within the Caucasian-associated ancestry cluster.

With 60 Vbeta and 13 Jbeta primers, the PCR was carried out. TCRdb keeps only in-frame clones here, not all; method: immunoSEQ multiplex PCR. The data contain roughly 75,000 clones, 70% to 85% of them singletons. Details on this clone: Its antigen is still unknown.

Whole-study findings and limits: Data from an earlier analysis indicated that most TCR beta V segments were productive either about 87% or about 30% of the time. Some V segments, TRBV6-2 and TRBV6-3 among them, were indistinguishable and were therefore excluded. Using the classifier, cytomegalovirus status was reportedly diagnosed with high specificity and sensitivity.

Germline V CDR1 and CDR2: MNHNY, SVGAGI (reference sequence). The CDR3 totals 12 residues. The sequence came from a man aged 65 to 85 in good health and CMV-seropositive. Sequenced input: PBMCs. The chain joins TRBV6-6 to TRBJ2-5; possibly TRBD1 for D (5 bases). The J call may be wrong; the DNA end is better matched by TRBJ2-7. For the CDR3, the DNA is TGTGCCAGCGCTGCAGGGTCCTACGAGCAGTACTTC. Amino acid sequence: CASAAGSYEQYF.